This record looks at one TCR beta chain sequence and its context. The data were obtained in a study of blood T cell repertoires in COVID-19. The table came from immunoSEQ multiplex PCR; TCRdb's copy has only in-frame clones and leaves some out. The table includes approximately 78,000 clones, around 90% detected once. This CDR3 region has 14 residues. V was shortened by 9 bases and J by 5 bases, with 17 bases between the two germline ends. Per the germline V gene, CDR1 is SGHKS and CDR2 is YYEKEE (reference sequence). The source of this sequence is a man aged 45-65 years with acute or convalescent COVID-19. This chain links TRBV5-5 with TRBJ1-4; D gene ambiguous. Sequencing input: peripheral blood. CDR3 bases: TGTGCCACTACGCGGAACCATCGCAATGAAAAACTGTTTTTT. Amino acids: CATTRNHRNEKLFF.